Listed here are 26 T cell receptor beta chains from one sample, sequenced in a study of blood T cell repertoires in COVID-19. The method was immunoSEQ multiplex PCR; TCRdb's version includes in-frame clones alone and lacks a portion of them. The profile covers some 42,000 clones, with about 91% appearing a single time and roughly 3.3% taken by the ten largest. The sample consisted of peripheral blood. The receptors here all came from a human donor in a cohort sampled during active COVID-19.

This chain joins TRBV5-1 and TRBJ2-2; 15 bases are shared with TRBD2. The CDR3 totals 16 residues. The germline CDR1 and CDR2 sequences are SGHRS and YFSETQ. V shed 4 bases, J shed 5 bases, and the junction held 3 bases outside the gene matches. For the CDR3, the DNA is TGCGCCAGCAGCACCGGGACTAGCGGGGGGACCGGGGAGCTGTTTTTT. This codes for CASSTGTSGGTGELFF. Variable domain in full (rest from reference TRBV5-1 and TRBJ2-2): KAGVTQTPRYLIKTRGQQVTLSCSPISGHRSVSWYQQTPGQGLQFLFEYFSETQRNKGNFPGRFSGRQFSNSRSEMNVSTLELGDSALYLCASSTGTSGGTGELFFGEGSRLTVL.

This sequence joins TRBV11-2 and TRBJ2-7; the match to TRBD1 covers 9 bases. The CDR3 totals 17 residues. Germline assignment: CDR1 SGHAT and CDR2 FQNNGV. V was clipped by 3 bases and J by 6 bases; unmatched bases: 15. Here the CDR3 reads CASSLILRDRALFEQYF. Here the CDR3 DNA reads TGTGCCAGCAGCTTGATCTTGCGGGACAGGGCTCTCTTCGAGCAGTACTTC. The complete variable domain, with remaining parts taken from reference TRBV11-2 and TRBJ2-7, reads EAGVAQSPRYKIIEKRQSVAFWCNPISGHATLYWYQQILGQGPKLLIQFQNNGVVDDSQLPKDRFSAERLKGVDSTLKIQPAKLEDSAVYLCASSLILRDRALFEQYFGPGTRLTVT.

The J gene is TRBJ2-3, the V gene TRBV5-1, with 8 bases matching TRBD1. Germline CDR1 and CDR2: SGHRS and YFSETQ. The CDR3 consists of 15 residues. The V segment lost 4 bases and the J segment 1 base; nucleotides outside the gene matches: 5. This chain's CDR3 is CASSKGQGGTDTQYF. CDR3 nucleotides: TGCGCCAGCAGCAAAGGACAGGGTGGCACAGATACGCAGTATTTT.

The chain links TRBV9 to TRBJ2-1; TRBD2 matches at 9 bases. After removal of 4 bases from V and 5 bases from J, the junction contained 7 bases not matched to a gene. The CDR3 contains 15 residues. Germline V CDR1 and CDR2: SGDLS, YYNGEE. CDR3 protein: CASSPRASGNNEQFF. The CDR3 nucleotides are TGTGCCAGCAGCCCCCGCGCTAGCGGGAACAATGAGCAGTTCTTC.

This chain connects TRBV9 to TRBJ1-3, with a tentative D call TRBD1 (6 bases). The CDR3 runs to 16 residues. V dropped 0 bases and J dropped 4 bases, with 14 bases sitting between them. Germline V gene lookup returns CDR1 SGDLS and CDR2 YYNGEE. The DNA for the CDR3 is TGTGCCAGCAGCGTAGGAGACGGGACATTCGGAAACACCATATATTTT. Its translation is CASSVGDGTFGNTIYF.

CDR3 in amino acids: CACPRGTIYGYTF. The CDR3 nucleotides read TGTGCCTGCCCTAGGGGGACCATCTATGGCTACACCTTC. The chain has TRBV30 and TRBJ1-2; maybe TRBD1 (6 bases). The CDR3 runs 13 residues. V was clipped by 6 bases and J by 4 bases, with 15 bases between them. CDR1 GTSNPN and CDR2 SVGIG come from the germline V gene (reference sequence).

J is TRBJ1-2 and V is TRBV4-1; D ambiguous. V lost 3 bases and J lost 8, with 16 bases in between. The CDR3 runs to 14 residues. CDR1 and CDR2 (germline): MGHRA, YSYEKL. CDR3 amino acids: CASSQLVPTSGYTF. The CDR3 nucleotides are TGCGCCAGCAGCCAGTTGGTTCCTACCTCGGGCTACACCTTC.

The chain uses TRBV7-6 and TRBJ1-1; 7 bases align to TRBD1. From germline, CDR1 is SGHVS and CDR2 FNYEAQ. The junction had 7 bases not matched to a gene; V was cut back by 5 bases and J by 1 base. There are 15 residues in the CDR3. CDR3 in amino acids: CASSAYPGGNTEAFF. The CDR3 DNA sequence: TGTGCCAGCAGCGCCTACCCAGGGGGGAACACTGAAGCTTTCTTT.

This clone turned up a few times. The chain links TRBV4-3 to TRBJ1-5, with 9 nucleotides matching TRBD1. The CDR3 has 15 amino acids. J lost 2 bases, V lost 1 base, and 0 bases had no gene match. Germline lookup yields CDR1 LGHNA and CDR2 YSLEER. The CDR3 region is CASSQGTGGNQPQHF. The CDR3 DNA is TGCGCCAGCAGCCAAGGGACAGGGGGCAATCAGCCCCAGCATTTT.

This clone was counted a single time. The gene calls are TRBV5-1 and TRBJ1-5; the D gene is possibly TRBD1 (5 bases). The CDR3 runs to 13 residues. From germline, CDR1 is SGHRS and CDR2 YFSETQ. V was cut by 5 bases and J by 9 bases, with 15 bases left in between. CDR3 sequence: CASRYDSFAPQHF. Here the CDR3 DNA reads TGCGCCAGCAGGTACGACAGTTTTGCGCCCCAGCATTTT. The whole variable domain, remainder taken from reference TRBV5-1 and TRBJ1-5, is KAGVTQTPRYLIKTRGQQVTLSCSPISGHRSVSWYQQTPGQGLQFLFEYFSETQRNKGNFPGRFSGRQFSNSRSEMNVSTLELGDSALYLCASRYDSFAPQHFGDGTRLSIL.

This sequence joins TRBV2 and TRBJ2-5; TRBD1 agrees at 11 bases. V was clipped by 4 bases and J by 5 bases; unmatched bases: 6. The CDR3 is 15 residues long. Germline V gene data show CDR1 as SNHLY and CDR2 as FYNNEI. In nucleotides, the CDR3 is TGTGCCAGCAGTGTTGGGACAGGGGGAGTGGAGACCCAGTACTTC. Translating gives CASSVGTGGVETQYF.

The gene calls are TRBV27 and TRBJ1-6; D remains ambiguous. V lost 2 bases, J lost 8 bases, and 16 bases lay in between. This CDR3 comprises 16 residues. The germline V gene has CDR1 MNHEY and CDR2 SMNVEV (reference sequence). This chain's CDR3 is CASSLNWQVLHSPLHF. Written as DNA, the CDR3 is TGTGCCAGCAGTTTAAATTGGCAGGTCTTGCATTCACCCCTCCACTTT.

The chain recombines TRBV27 with TRBJ1-1; TRBD1 matches at 9 bases. CDR1 MNHEY and CDR2 SMNVEV come from the germline V gene (reference sequence). The length of the CDR3 is 14 residues. J lost 4 bases, V lost 5 bases, and 5 bases had no gene match. Here the CDR3 reads CASSMTGGATEAFF. As DNA, the CDR3 is TGTGCCAGCAGTATGACAGGGGGAGCCACTGAAGCTTTCTTT.

This rearrangement joins TRBV6-5 to TRBJ1-2; 9 bases are a match to TRBD1. Germline loops: CDR1 MNHEY, CDR2 SVGAGI. CDR3 length: 13 residues. Germline trimming cut 6 bases from V and 4 bases from J; bases unmatched to any gene: 3. CDR3 nucleotide sequence: TGTGCCAGCAGCAAGGGACAGGGCTATGGCTACACCTTC. It codes for CASSKGQGYGYTF.

The gene calls are TRBV27 and TRBJ2-1; 8 bases match TRBD1. This CDR3 is 14 amino acids long. Germline CDR1 MNHEY, CDR2 SMNVEV (reference sequence). V was clipped by 4 bases and J by 5 bases; unmatched bases: 4. The CDR3, as DNA: TGTGCCAGCAGTTGGGACAGGCCTAACAATGAGCAGTTCTTC. It translates to CASSWDRPNNEQFF.

This chain connects TRBV27 to TRBJ2-7; TRBD1 might be the D (5 bases). Trimming took off 5 bases at V and 6 bases at J, with 14 bases between the two ends. Germline V lookup: CDR1 MNHEY, CDR2 SMNVEV (reference sequence). This CDR3 comprises 13 residues. CDR3: CASSPLRVGEQYF. DNA for the CDR3: TGTGCCAGCAGTCCTCTCAGGGTCGGCGAGCAGTACTTC.

This clone was observed a handful of times. The chain uses TRBV4-1 and TRBJ2-7; 14 bases agree with TRBD2. This CDR3 is built from 17 residues. J was trimmed by 6 bases and V by 0 bases; bases with no gene match: 7. Per germline, CDR1 MGHRA and CDR2 YSYEKL. The CDR3 loop is CASSQDLGTSGSGEQYF. For the CDR3, the DNA is TGCGCCAGCAGCCAAGATCTCGGGACTAGCGGGAGCGGCGAGCAGTACTTC.

The chain joins TRBV3-1 (or the pseudogene TRBV3-2) to TRBJ2-5; TRBD1 is a possible D gene (5 bases). Germline-derived CDR1 and CDR2 are LGHDT and YNNKEL (reference sequence). Trimming removed 3 bases from V and 3 bases from J, with 11 bases in between. CDR3 length: 14 residues. CDR3 residues: CASSQDPREETQYF. DNA of the CDR3: TGTGCCAGCAGCCAGGACCCCAGGGAAGAGACCCAGTACTTC.

The chain has TRBV5-1 and TRBJ2-7; 9 positions match TRBD1. The CDR3 length is 17 residues. CDR1 and CDR2 (germline): SGHRS, YFSETQ. Trimming removed 3 bases from V and 4 bases from J; junction bases left unmatched: 14. The CDR3: CASSWTRRQGGVYEQYF. The DNA of the CDR3 is TGCGCCAGCAGCTGGACCCGACGACAGGGGGGTGTGTACGAGCAGTACTTC.

The rearrangement joins TRBV24-1 to TRBJ2-3, with 9 bases that match TRBD1. J gave up 5 bases and V 3 bases, and 8 bases lay outside the gene matches. CDR1 KGHDR and CDR2 SFDVKD come from the germline V gene. The CDR3 covers 16 residues. The CDR3 DNA is TGTGCCACCAGTGATACCAGGACAGGGGTCGAAGATACGCAGTATTTT. This codes for CATSDTRTGVEDTQYF.

In its sample, this clone was seen once. The chain combines TRBV5-4 with TRBJ1-3; 9 bases are a match to TRBD1. Germline CDR1 reads SGHNT; CDR2 reads YYREEE (reference sequence). The junction had 6 bases not matched to a gene; V was cut back by 4 bases and J by 4 bases. CDR3 length: 15 amino acids. CDR3 amino acids: CASSHRDREGNTIYF. As DNA, the CDR3 is TGTGCCAGCAGCCACCGGGACAGGGAGGGAAACACCATATATTTT.

This chain links TRBV5-4 with TRBJ1-1; D is undetermined. V was pared by 0 bases and J by 1 base, with 4 bases between. Per germline, CDR1 SGHNT and CDR2 YYREEE (reference sequence). This CDR3 has 13 amino acids. CDR3 in amino acids: CASSLDTNTEAFF. CDR3 sequence (DNA): TGTGCCAGCAGCTTGGACACGAACACTGAAGCTTTCTTT.

The CDR3 DNA is TGTGCCAGCAGCCAAGAGCTAGTAGCGGGGGGCCGCGCAGATACGCAGTATTTT. Amino acids: CASSQELVAGGRADTQYF. J is TRBJ2-3 and V is TRBV14; 10 nucleotides match TRBD2. Unmatched junction bases numbered 10, after V lost 0 bases and J lost 4 bases. Germline values: CDR1 SGHDN, CDR2 FVKESK. There are 18 residues in the CDR3. Together with reference TRBV14 and TRBJ2-3, the CDR3 gives the full variable domain: EAGVTQFPSHSVIEKGQTVTLRCDPISGHDNLYWYRRVMGKEIKFLLHFVKESKQDESGMPNNRFLAERTGGTYSTLKVQPAELEDSGVYFCASSQELVAGGRADTQYFGPGTRLTVL.

This clone appeared a single time. The CDR3 region is CASSESGRGNGYTF. For the CDR3, the DNA is TGTGCCAGCAGTGAATCGGGCAGGGGCAATGGCTACACCTTC. The chain carries TRBV6-1 and TRBJ1-2; TRBD1 is a possible D gene (6 bases). Germline CDR1 is MNHNS and CDR2 is SASEGT. CDR3 length: 14 residues. Deletions cut 2 bases from V and 6 bases from J, with 13 bases between.

V usage is TRBV9 and J usage is TRBJ1-2; D is uncertain. Germline assignment: CDR1 SGDLS and CDR2 YYNGEE. CDR3 size: 14 residues. Trimming stripped 0 bases from V and 4 bases from J, with 10 bases between. This chain's CDR3 is CASSVGSRSYGYTF. The CDR3 region has the DNA TGTGCCAGCAGCGTAGGTAGTCGGAGCTATGGCTACACCTTC.

Only one count was recorded for this clone. The chain employs TRBV28 and TRBJ1-6, with 9 positions matching TRBD1. CDR1 is MDHEN and CDR2 is SYDVKM in the germline V gene. The CDR3 consists of 15 residues. Trimming at V came to 8 bases and at J to 5 bases, leaving 7 bases not matched to a gene. Here the CDR3 reads CASLTGTGHNSPLHF. The CDR3 DNA reads TGTGCCAGCCTAACCGGGACAGGGCATAATTCACCCCTCCACTTT.